The 20 T cell receptor beta chains below all came from one sample that was sequenced in a study of blood T cell repertoires in COVID-19. Profiled with immunoSEQ multiplex PCR; TCRdb holds only in-frame clones, not every one. The data contain 310,000 or so clones, about 90% of them singletons. The sequencing sample was made of peripheral blood. The receptors come from a man aged 18-30 years who had recovered from COVID-19.

This chain links TRBV6-6 with TRBJ1-2; no clear D gene. The CDR3 runs to 13 residues. Germline V gene lookup returns CDR1 MNHNY and CDR2 SVGAGI (reference sequence). V dropped 6 bases and J dropped 8 bases, with 16 bases sitting between them. CDR3 sequence reads: CASSRTGTRGYTF. The CDR3, as DNA: TGTGCCAGCAGCCGTACGGGAACTCGAGGCTACACCTTC.

The chain is built from TRBV29-1 and TRBJ2-5, with D tentatively TRBD1 (5 bases). Germline loops: CDR1 SQVTM, CDR2 ANQGSEA. The ends were cut back, 4 bases at V and 2 bases at J, with 8 bases in the middle. The CDR3 spans 12 residues. Here the CDR3 DNA reads TGCAGCGTTGGGCAGGGACAAGAGACCCAGTACTTC. Protein product: CSVGQGQETQYF. Based on the CDR3 plus reference TRBV29-1 and TRBJ2-5, the full variable domain is SAVISQKPSRDICQRGTSLTIQCQVDSQVTMMFWYRQQPGQSLTLIATANQGSEATYESGFVIDKFPISRPNLTFSTLTVSNMSPEDSSIYLCSVGQGQETQYFGPGTRLLVL.

This clone came up once. The CDR3 coding sequence is TGTGCCAGCAGTTCCCAGGGTCTGGGCTACGAGCAGTACTTC. Translated, it gives CASSSQGLGYEQYF. The chain links TRBV6-2 or TRBV6-3 to TRBJ2-7; possible D gene TRBD1, 5 bases. The CDR3 consists of 14 residues. From germline, CDR1 is MNHEY and CDR2 SVGEGT. V was pared by 4 bases and J by 3 bases, with 13 bases between.

In its sample, this clone was seen once. DNA of the CDR3: TGTGCCAGTAGGAAAGAGACAGGGGGGCGGGCTGAAGCTTTCTTT. Amino acid sequence: CASRKETGGRAEAFF. The chain uses TRBV19 and TRBJ1-1; 9 bases map to TRBD1. V was pared by 6 bases and J by 6 bases, with 11 bases of the junction left unmatched. The CDR3 has 15 residues. CDR1 is LNHDA, CDR2 SQIVND, per germline (reference sequence).

The gene calls are TRBV3-1 (or the pseudogene TRBV3-2) and TRBJ1-2; a weak D match, TRBD1 (6 bases). Trimming took off 6 bases at V and 4 bases at J, with 15 bases between the two ends. From germline, CDR1 is LGHDT and CDR2 YNNKEL (reference sequence). This CDR3 has 14 amino acids. CDR3 residues: CASSDRDTAYGYTF. CDR3 nucleotide sequence: TGTGCCAGCAGTGACCGGGACACAGCCTATGGCTACACCTTC.

V usage is TRBV4-1 and J usage is TRBJ2-7; D may be TRBD1 (5 bases). CDR3 length: 14 residues. Trimming left V 0 bases short and J 3 bases short, with 9 bases between. Germline CDR1 reads MGHRA; CDR2 reads YSYEKL. The CDR3 DNA reads as TGCGCCAGCAGCCAAGAACAGGTCAACTACGAGCAGTACTTC. Translation: CASSQEQVNYEQYF.

This chain joins TRBV5-1 and TRBJ2-2; D may be TRBD1 (5 bases). The V and J ends lost 4 bases and 8 bases respectively, with 18 bases between them. CDR3 size: 15 residues. Germline V CDR1 and CDR2: SGHRS, YFSETQ. CDR3 sequence: CASSPRQYYSGELFF. CDR3 in DNA: TGCGCCAGCAGCCCTAGACAGTACTATTCGGGGGAGCTGTTTTTT.

V and J are TRBV20-1 and TRBJ1-1; weak D call: TRBD1 (6 bases). The CDR3 sequence is 10 residues long. CDR1 is DFQATT, CDR2 SNEGSKA, per germline (reference sequence). The CDR3 region is CRTGNTEAFF. In nucleotides, the CDR3 is TGCAGGACAGGGAACACTGAAGCTTTCTTT.

Only one count was recorded for this clone. The chain carries TRBV24-1 and TRBJ2-3; D ambiguous. Trimming removed 10 bases from V and 7 bases from J, with 11 bases in between. Germline CDR1 KGHDR, CDR2 SFDVKD. The CDR3 totals 11 residues. The CDR3 is CATPLRNTQYF. The DNA for the CDR3 is TGTGCCACTCCTCTTCGTAATACGCAGTATTTT.

V gene TRBV13 combines with J gene TRBJ1-2; 10 nucleotides line up with TRBD1. The CDR3 length is 14 residues. V dropped 5 bases and J dropped 8; count of bases not matched to a gene: 8. Germline V CDR1 and CDR2: PRHDT, FYEKMQ (reference sequence). The CDR3 sequence is CASSQGTGEWGYTF. DNA for the CDR3: TGTGCCAGCAGCCAAGGGACAGGGGAATGGGGCTACACCTTC.

A remark on this clone: The same CDR3 also results from other DNA sequences found in this sample. The rearrangement links TRBV6-5 to TRBJ1-1; TRBD1 is a possible D gene (5 bases). There are 14 residues in the CDR3. Trimming pared 4 bases from V and 0 bases from J, leaving 9 bases between. Germline-derived CDR1 and CDR2 are MNHEY and SVGAGI. The DNA of the CDR3 is TGTGCCAGCAGTTTTAGGGGCTTGAACACTGAAGCTTTCTTT. Its protein is CASSFRGLNTEAFF.

The chain employs TRBV7-9 and TRBJ1-1; D gene ambiguous. Germline V gives CDR1 SEHNR, CDR2 FQNEAQ (reference sequence). This CDR3 spans 14 amino acids. Trimming took off 4 bases at V and 5 bases at J, with 14 bases between the two ends. CDR3 loop: CASSSREGGTEAFF. CDR3 DNA: TGTGCCAGCAGCTCCCGGGAGGGAGGGACTGAAGCTTTCTTT.

This rearrangement joins TRBV6-6 to TRBJ2-7; D is undetermined. Germline CDR1 and CDR2: MNHNY and SVGAGI (reference sequence). Trimming shortened V by 0 bases and J by 5 bases, and 11 bases separated the two germline ends. The length of the CDR3 is 14 residues. The CDR3 bases are TGTGCCAGCAGTTACTCTACGGCCCGGGACGAGCAGTACTTC. Translation: CASSYSTARDEQYF.

DNA of the CDR3: TGTGCCAGCAGTTTACAAAAACTGGGGGGACTAAGAACCTTC. As protein: CASSLQKLGGLRTF. V usage is TRBV27 and J usage is TRBJ1-2; D is possibly TRBD1 (5 bases). CDR3 size: 14 residues. Per germline, CDR1 MNHEY and CDR2 SMNVEV (reference sequence). Trimming cost V 2 bases and J 14 bases, with 21 bases left between them.

The V and J genes are TRBV5-1 and TRBJ1-4, with 10 bases lining up with TRBD1. The CDR3 consists of 14 residues. Unmatched junction bases numbered 3, after V lost 4 bases and J lost 6 bases. Germline CDR1 reads SGHRS; CDR2 reads YFSETQ. The CDR3 protein is CASSTGTGDEKLFF. In DNA form, the CDR3 reads TGCGCCAGCAGCACCGGGACAGGGGATGAAAAACTGTTTTTT. The complete variable domain, with remaining parts taken from reference TRBV5-1 and TRBJ1-4, reads KAGVTQTPRYLIKTRGQQVTLSCSPISGHRSVSWYQQTPGQGLQFLFEYFSETQRNKGNFPGRFSGRQFSNSRSEMNVSTLELGDSALYLCASSTGTGDEKLFFGSGTQLSVL.

This sequence joins TRBV9 and TRBJ2-7; no reliable D call. CDR1 and CDR2 (germline): SGDLS, YYNGEE. The V end lost 4 bases, the J end lost 5 bases, and 10 bases lay between the germline ends. The CDR3 has 12 amino acids. The CDR3 is CASSSNGHEQYF. CDR3 nucleotide sequence: TGTGCCAGCAGCTCCAATGGCCACGAGCAGTACTTC. The full variable domain, its missing parts supplied by reference TRBV9 and TRBJ2-7, is DSGVTQTPKHLITATGQRVTLRCSPRSGDLSVYWYQQSLDQGLQFLIQYYNGEERAKGNILERFSAQQFPDLHSELNLSSLELGDSALYFCASSSNGHEQYFGPGTRLTVT.

V and J are TRBV25-1 and TRBJ2-3, with D possibly being TRBD1 (7 bases). Per germline, CDR1 MGHDK and CDR2 SYGVNS. The CDR3 has 13 residues. V lost 4 bases, J lost 6 bases, and 11 bases lay in between. CDR3 protein: CASSVPGGDTQYF. CDR3 coding DNA: TGTGCCAGCAGTGTTCCAGGGGGGGATACGCAGTATTTT.

The V gene is TRBV14, the J gene TRBJ1-2; D not resolved. The CDR3 runs to 13 residues. The germline gives CDR1 SGHDN, CDR2 FVKESK. V was shortened by 1 base and J by 8 bases, with 11 bases between the two germline ends. CDR3 bases: TGTGCCAGCAGCCAAGCGACACTGGCGGGCTACACCTTC. It translates to CASSQATLAGYTF. Looking up the rest from reference TRBV14 and TRBJ1-2 gives the full variable domain: EAGVTQFPSHSVIEKGQTVTLRCDPISGHDNLYWYRRVMGKEIKFLLHFVKESKQDESGMPNNRFLAERTGGTYSTLKVQPAELEDSGVYFCASSQATLAGYTFGSGTRLTVV.

The chain's CDR3 is CASSPARRGTGNTIYF. Written as DNA, the CDR3 is TGTGCCAGCAGCCCCGCAAGGCGAGGGACTGGAAACACCATATATTTT. V is TRBV11-2 and J is TRBJ1-3; D not resolved. The CDR3 loop spans 16 amino acids. Germline-derived CDR1 and CDR2 are SGHAT and FQNNGV. V dropped 5 bases and J dropped 2 bases, with 16 bases sitting between them.

V is TRBV6-5 and J is TRBJ2-2; a possible D gene is TRBD2 (6 bases). Looked up from germline, CDR1 is MNHEY and CDR2 is SVGAGI. This CDR3 spans 15 amino acids. V lost 7 bases and J 0 bases, leaving 12 bases between the germline ends. The CDR3 nucleotides are TGTGCCAGCAAAAAGTGGGGGGCGAACACCGGGGAGCTGTTTTTT. Translating gives CASKKWGANTGELFF.